This T cell receptor (beta chain) was identified in a study of T cell responses to AZD1222 COVID-19 vaccine. A remark on this clone: Its antigen is undetermined.

Study-wide findings and caveats: Unmutated variant regions are reportedly the target of nearly half of TCRs that are spike-specific. There were mostly white British donors and more females than males, and clonal diversity was possibly underestimated. Just a handful of AZD1222 recipients were seropositive at baseline.

The CDR3 is made up of 16 amino acids. CDR1 and CDR2 from the germline V gene are MNHEY and SMNVEV (reference sequence). The V end lost 2 bases, the J end lost 2 bases, and 10 bases lay between the germline ends. Produced via immunoSEQ multiplex PCR; TCRdb's table is partial and in-frame only. The sample contains 88,000 or so clones, 70% to 90% of which appear only once. The sample in question was peripheral blood, obtained 28 days after the second AZD1222 dose. This receptor was obtained from an adult who received the AZD1222 COVID-19 vaccine. The rearrangement joins TRBV27 to TRBJ2-6, with D uncertain. Here the CDR3 reads CASSLRRGPGANVLTF. CDR3 nucleotides: TGTGCCAGCAGTTTAAGGAGAGGCCCTGGGGCCAACGTCCTGACTTTC.